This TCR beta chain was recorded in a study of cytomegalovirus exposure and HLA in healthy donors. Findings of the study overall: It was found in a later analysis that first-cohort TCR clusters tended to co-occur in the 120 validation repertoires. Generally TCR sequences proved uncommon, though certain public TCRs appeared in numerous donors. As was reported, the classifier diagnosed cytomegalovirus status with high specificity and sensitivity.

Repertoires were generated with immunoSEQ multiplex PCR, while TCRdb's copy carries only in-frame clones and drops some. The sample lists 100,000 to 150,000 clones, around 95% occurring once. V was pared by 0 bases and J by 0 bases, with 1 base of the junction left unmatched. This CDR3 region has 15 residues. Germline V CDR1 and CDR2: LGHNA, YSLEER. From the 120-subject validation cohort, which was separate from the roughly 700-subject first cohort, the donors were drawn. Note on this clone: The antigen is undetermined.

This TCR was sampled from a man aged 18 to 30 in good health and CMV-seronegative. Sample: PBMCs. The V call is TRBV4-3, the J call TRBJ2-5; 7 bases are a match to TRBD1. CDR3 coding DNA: TGCGCCAGCAGCCAAGAGGGACAGAACCAAGAGACCCAGTACTTC. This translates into CASSQEGQNQETQYF.